This is a list of T cell receptor beta chains from one sample in a study of blood T cell repertoires in COVID-19. The data were produced by immunoSEQ multiplex PCR, yet TCRdb's version contains in-frame clones alone and is incomplete. The sample holds about 180,000 clones; approximately 88% are singletons and the top ten take less than 3.5%. The specimen sequenced was peripheral blood. These TCRs come from a woman aged 55-70 years with acute or convalescent COVID-19. CDR3s include the opening cysteine and the closing phenylalanine or tryptophan. The D gene is left open where the match is weak. Where a row states a size, it is once, few, many or the class of an expanded clone; other rows omit it.

d_call: .; j_call: TRBJ1-3; cdr3_length: 15; clone_size: .; v_call: TRBV21-1; cdr3_aa: CASSYPCRSGNTIYF; cdr3_nt: .
d_call: TRBD1; j_call: TRBJ1-4; cdr3_length: 15; clone_size: .; v_call: TRBV19; cdr3_aa: CASSKDRSANEKLFF; cdr3_nt: TGTGCCAGTAGTAAGGACAGGAGCGCTAATGAAAAACTGTTTTTT
d_call: TRBD1; j_call: TRBJ2-1; cdr3_length: 12; clone_size: .; v_call: TRBV5-4; cdr3_aa: CASSLDRNEQFF; cdr3_nt: TGTGCCAGCAGCCTGGACAGGAATGAGCAGTTCTTC
d_call: .; j_call: TRBJ1-5; cdr3_length: 13; clone_size: .; v_call: TRBV28; cdr3_aa: CASSLISNQPQHF; cdr3_nt: TGTGCCAGCAGTTTAATAAGCAATCAGCCCCAGCATTTT
d_call: TRBD1; j_call: TRBJ1-4; cdr3_length: 15; clone_size: once; v_call: TRBV10-3; cdr3_aa: CAIRDTGGRGEKLFF; cdr3_nt: TGTGCCATCAGGGACACAGGGGGCAGGGGTGAAAAACTGTTTTTT
d_call: TRBD1; j_call: TRBJ1-3; cdr3_length: 13; clone_size: .; v_call: TRBV25-1; cdr3_aa: CASTRTGGNTIYF; cdr3_nt: TGTGCCAGCACCCGGACAGGTGGAAACACCATATATTTT
d_call: TRBD2; j_call: TRBJ2-1; cdr3_length: 15; clone_size: few; v_call: TRBV19; cdr3_aa: CASSILAGGYGEQFF; cdr3_nt: TGTGCCAGTAGTATCCTGGCGGGGGGGTATGGTGAGCAGTTCTTC
d_call: TRBD2; j_call: TRBJ2-5; cdr3_length: 16; clone_size: .; v_call: TRBV3-1/TRBV3-2; cdr3_aa: CASSPWVAGGPETQYF; cdr3_nt: TGTGCCAGCAGCCCTTGGGTAGCGGGTGGACCCGAGACCCAGTACTTC
d_call: TRBD1; j_call: TRBJ1-5; cdr3_length: 15; clone_size: .; v_call: TRBV7-2; cdr3_aa: CASSLGPDRRRPQHF; cdr3_nt: TGTGCCAGCAGCTTAGGCCCGGACAGGCGAAGGCCCCAGCATTTT
d_call: .; j_call: TRBJ2-7; cdr3_length: 13; clone_size: once; v_call: TRBV5-1; cdr3_aa: CASSLGGPYEQYF; cdr3_nt: TGCGCCAGCAGCTTAGGGGGACCCTACGAGCAGTACTTC
d_call: .; j_call: TRBJ1-2; cdr3_length: 13; clone_size: .; v_call: TRBV10-1; cdr3_aa: CASSARQRDGYTF; cdr3_nt: TGCGCCAGCAGTGCCCGCCAGAGGGATGGCTACACCTTC
d_call: .; j_call: TRBJ2-1; cdr3_length: 16; clone_size: .; v_call: TRBV6-5; cdr3_aa: CASSSPKAGTYNEQFF; cdr3_nt: TGTGCCAGCAGTTCGCCCAAGGCGGGGACTTACAATGAGCAGTTCTTC
d_call: TRBD1; j_call: TRBJ1-2; cdr3_length: 12; clone_size: .; v_call: TRBV5-6; cdr3_aa: CASSRQGFGYTF; cdr3_nt: TGTGCCAGCAGCAGACAGGGATTTGGCTACACCTTC
d_call: .; j_call: TRBJ2-5; cdr3_length: 13; clone_size: .; v_call: TRBV7-3; cdr3_aa: CASSFSTQETQYF; cdr3_nt: TGTGCCAGCAGCTTTAGTACCCAAGAGACCCAGTACTTC
d_call: .; j_call: TRBJ1-1; cdr3_length: 14; clone_size: .; v_call: TRBV6-1; cdr3_aa: CASSEGGAFTEAFF; cdr3_nt: TGTGCCAGCAGTGAAGGCGGAGCCTTCACTGAAGCTTTCTTT
d_call: .; j_call: TRBJ2-3; cdr3_length: 14; clone_size: .; v_call: TRBV2; cdr3_aa: CASSRQVSTDTQYF; cdr3_nt: TGTGCCAGCAGTCGACAGGTTAGCACAGATACGCAGTATTTT
d_call: TRBD1; j_call: TRBJ1-2; cdr3_length: 16; clone_size: .; v_call: TRBV3-1/TRBV3-2; cdr3_aa: CASSQDGRGTGYGYTF; cdr3_nt: TGTGCCAGCAGCCAAGACGGCAGGGGGACTGGGTATGGCTACACCTTC
d_call: .; j_call: TRBJ1-4; cdr3_length: 13; clone_size: .; v_call: TRBV30; cdr3_aa: CAWSGATNEKLFF; cdr3_nt: TGTGCCTGGAGCGGTGCAACTAATGAAAAACTGTTTTTT
d_call: TRBD1; j_call: TRBJ1-5; cdr3_length: 16; clone_size: .; v_call: TRBV4-1; cdr3_aa: CASSDRHRGLNQPQHF; cdr3_nt: TGCGCCAGCAGCGACCGGCACAGGGGGCTCAATCAGCCCCAGCATTTT
d_call: .; j_call: TRBJ2-5; cdr3_length: 14; clone_size: .; v_call: TRBV7-2; cdr3_aa: CASSPARAQETQYF; cdr3_nt: TGTGCCAGCAGCCCGGCCAGGGCCCAAGAGACCCAGTACTTC
d_call: TRBD1; j_call: TRBJ2-7; cdr3_length: 14; clone_size: few; v_call: TRBV6-5; cdr3_aa: CASSQGQGLYEQYF; cdr3_nt: TGTGCCAGCAGCCAAGGACAGGGGTTATACGAGCAGTACTTC
d_call: TRBD2; j_call: TRBJ2-3; cdr3_length: 12; clone_size: .; v_call: TRBV6-5; cdr3_aa: CATRLAQDTQYF; cdr3_nt: TGTGCCACTAGACTAGCCCAAGATACGCAGTATTTT
d_call: TRBD1; j_call: TRBJ1-6; cdr3_length: 15; clone_size: .; v_call: TRBV19; cdr3_aa: CASRGQGVSNSPLHF; cdr3_nt: TGTGCCAGTAGGGGACAGGGGGTTAGTAATTCACCCCTCCACTTT
d_call: TRBD1; j_call: TRBJ1-3; cdr3_length: 18; clone_size: .; v_call: TRBV6-2/TRBV6-3; cdr3_aa: CASSYGKGQPEPRNTIYF; cdr3_nt: TGTGCCAGCAGTTACGGAAAGGGACAGCCAGAACCCCGAAACACCATATATTTT
d_call: .; j_call: TRBJ2-7; cdr3_length: 15; clone_size: few; v_call: TRBV5-1; cdr3_aa: CASSSDRGGSYEQYF; cdr3_nt: TGCGCCAGCAGTTCAGACAGGGGAGGGAGCTACGAGCAGTACTTC
d_call: TRBD2; j_call: TRBJ2-5; cdr3_length: 14; clone_size: once; v_call: TRBV7-7; cdr3_aa: CASSPAGGPTTQYF; cdr3_nt: TGTGCTAGCAGCCCCGCGGGGGGGCCTACGACCCAGTACTTC
d_call: .; j_call: TRBJ2-3; cdr3_length: 14; clone_size: .; v_call: TRBV18; cdr3_aa: CASSPLQAPDTQYF; cdr3_nt: TGTGCCAGCTCACCACTACAGGCCCCCGATACGCAGTATTTT
d_call: TRBD1; j_call: TRBJ1-3; cdr3_length: 14; clone_size: .; v_call: TRBV18; cdr3_aa: CASSLQGAGNTIYF; cdr3_nt: TGTGCCAGCTCACTTCAGGGGGCTGGAAACACCATATATTTT
d_call: .; j_call: TRBJ1-4; cdr3_length: 14; clone_size: .; v_call: TRBV7-3; cdr3_aa: CASSRGGSNEKLFF; cdr3_nt: TGTGCCAGCAGCCGAGGAGGTTCGAACGAAAAACTGTTTTTT
d_call: TRBD1; j_call: TRBJ2-3; cdr3_length: 14; clone_size: .; v_call: TRBV28; cdr3_aa: CASSLPTGADTQYF; cdr3_nt: TGTGCCAGCAGTCTCCCGACAGGGGCAGATACGCAGTATTTT
d_call: TRBD1; j_call: TRBJ1-5; cdr3_length: 18; clone_size: .; v_call: TRBV7-9; cdr3_aa: CASSFSGQGIFSNQPQHF; cdr3_nt: TGTGCCAGCAGCTTTAGCGGACAGGGGATATTTAGCAATCAGCCCCAGCATTTT
d_call: .; j_call: TRBJ2-6; cdr3_length: 15; clone_size: .; v_call: TRBV19; cdr3_aa: CASSLSPSGANVLTF; cdr3_nt: TGTGCCAGTAGCCTCTCCCCCTCTGGGGCCAACGTCCTGACTTTC
d_call: .; j_call: TRBJ2-7; cdr3_length: 14; clone_size: .; v_call: TRBV19; cdr3_aa: CASSIGTGPYEQYF; cdr3_nt: TGTGCCAGTAGTATAGGTACAGGCCCCTACGAGCAGTACTTC
d_call: TRBD1; j_call: TRBJ1-1; cdr3_length: 16; clone_size: .; v_call: TRBV11-2; cdr3_aa: CASSPDRGQGGAEAFF; cdr3_nt: TGTGCCAGCAGCCCCGACCGTGGACAGGGAGGGGCTGAAGCTTTCTTT
d_call: .; j_call: TRBJ1-4; cdr3_length: 17; clone_size: .; v_call: TRBV19; cdr3_aa: CASSLSWETLTNEKLFF; cdr3_nt: TGTGCCAGTAGTTTATCCTGGGAGACTCTAACTAATGAAAAACTGTTTTTT
d_call: TRBD1; j_call: TRBJ1-1; cdr3_length: 14; clone_size: .; v_call: TRBV9; cdr3_aa: CASSVEGARGEAFF; cdr3_nt: TGTGCCAGCAGCGTAGAGGGGGCTAGGGGTGAAGCTTTCTTT
d_call: .; j_call: TRBJ1-1; cdr3_length: 11; clone_size: .; v_call: TRBV10-3; cdr3_aa: CAIRAGSEAFF; cdr3_nt: TGTGCCATCAGGGCAGGGTCTGAAGCTTTCTTT
d_call: TRBD1; j_call: TRBJ1-6; cdr3_length: 17; clone_size: .; v_call: TRBV23-1; cdr3_aa: CASSQGQGPIYNSPLHF; cdr3_nt: TGCGCCAGCAGTCAGGGACAGGGGCCAATCTATAATTCACCCCTCCACTTT
d_call: .; j_call: TRBJ2-7; cdr3_length: 15; clone_size: once; v_call: TRBV4-2; cdr3_aa: CASSQDIGGPYEQYF; cdr3_nt: TGTGCCAGCAGCCAAGATATTGGGGGCCCCTACGAGCAGTACTTC
d_call: TRBD1; j_call: TRBJ1-5; cdr3_length: 15; clone_size: .; v_call: TRBV28; cdr3_aa: CASSRPDRGQWPQHF; cdr3_nt: TGTGCCAGCAGCCGGCCTGACAGGGGTCAATGGCCCCAGCATTTT
d_call: .; j_call: TRBJ2-7; cdr3_length: 13; clone_size: once; v_call: TRBV28; cdr3_aa: CASSRIGGYEQYF; cdr3_nt: TGTGCCAGCAGTCGGATCGGCGGGTACGAGCAGTACTTC
d_call: .; j_call: TRBJ1-3; cdr3_length: 13; clone_size: .; v_call: TRBV19; cdr3_aa: CASQLYSGNTIYF; cdr3_nt: TGTGCCAGTCAACTCTACTCTGGAAACACCATATATTTT
d_call: .; j_call: TRBJ1-4; cdr3_length: 14; clone_size: once; v_call: TRBV28; cdr3_aa: CASSFTGSNEKLFF; cdr3_nt: TGTGCCAGCAGTTTTACGGGGTCAAATGAAAAACTGTTTTTT
d_call: .; j_call: TRBJ1-6; cdr3_length: 15; clone_size: .; v_call: TRBV10-3; cdr3_aa: CAISEGAGHNSPLHF; cdr3_nt: TGTGCCATCAGTGAAGGGGCAGGGCATAATTCACCCCTCCACTTT